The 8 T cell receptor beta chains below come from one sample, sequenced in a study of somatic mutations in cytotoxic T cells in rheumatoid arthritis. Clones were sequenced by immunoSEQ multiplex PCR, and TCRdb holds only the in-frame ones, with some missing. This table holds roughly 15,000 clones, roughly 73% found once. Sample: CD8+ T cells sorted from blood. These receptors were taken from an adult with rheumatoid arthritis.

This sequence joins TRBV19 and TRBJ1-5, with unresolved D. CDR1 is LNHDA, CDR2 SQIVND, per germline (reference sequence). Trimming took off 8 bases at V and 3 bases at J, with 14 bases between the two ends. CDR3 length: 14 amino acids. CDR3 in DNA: TGTGCCAGTGATTTAGGACCGATCAATCAGCCCCAGCATTTT. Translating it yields CASDLGPINQPQHF. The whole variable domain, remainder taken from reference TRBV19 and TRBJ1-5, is DGGITQSPKYLFRKEGQNVTLSCEQNLNHDAMYWYRQDPGQGLRLIYYSQIVNDFQKGDIAEGYSVSREKKESFPLTVTSAQKNPTAFYLCASDLGPINQPQHFGDGTRLSIL.

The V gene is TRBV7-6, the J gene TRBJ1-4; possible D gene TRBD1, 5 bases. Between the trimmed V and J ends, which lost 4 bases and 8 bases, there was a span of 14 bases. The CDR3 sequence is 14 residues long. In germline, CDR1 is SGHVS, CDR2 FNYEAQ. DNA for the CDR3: TGTGCCAGCAGCTCAGCTACAGGATACGAAAAACTGTTTTTT. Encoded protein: CASSSATGYEKLFF.

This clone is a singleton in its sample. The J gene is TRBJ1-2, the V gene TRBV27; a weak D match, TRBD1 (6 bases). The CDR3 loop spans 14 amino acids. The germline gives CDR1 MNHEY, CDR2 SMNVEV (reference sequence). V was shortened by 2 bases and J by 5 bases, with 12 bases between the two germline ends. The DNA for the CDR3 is TGTGCCAGCAGTTTAACTTTAGGGGGTTATGGCTACACCTTC. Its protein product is CASSLTLGGYGYTF.

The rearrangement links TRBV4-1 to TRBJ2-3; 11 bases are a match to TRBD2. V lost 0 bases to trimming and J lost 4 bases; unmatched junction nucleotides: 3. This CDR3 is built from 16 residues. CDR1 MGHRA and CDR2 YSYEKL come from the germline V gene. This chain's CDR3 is CASSQEIAGGADTQYF. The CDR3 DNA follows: TGCGCCAGCAGCCAAGAAATAGCGGGGGGGGCAGATACGCAGTATTTT.

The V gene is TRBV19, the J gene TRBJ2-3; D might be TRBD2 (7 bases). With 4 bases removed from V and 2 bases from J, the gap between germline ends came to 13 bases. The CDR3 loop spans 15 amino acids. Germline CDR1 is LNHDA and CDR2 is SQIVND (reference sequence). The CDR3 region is CASSNGGRYTDTQYF. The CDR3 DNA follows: TGTGCCAGTAGTAACGGGGGGCGTTACACAGATACGCAGTATTTT.

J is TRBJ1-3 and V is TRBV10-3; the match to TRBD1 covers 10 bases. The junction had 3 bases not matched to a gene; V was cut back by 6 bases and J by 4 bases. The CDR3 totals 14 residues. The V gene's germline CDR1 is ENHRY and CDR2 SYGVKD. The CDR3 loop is CAISRGQGGNTIYF. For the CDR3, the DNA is TGTGCCATCAGCAGGGGACAGGGGGGAAACACCATATATTTT.

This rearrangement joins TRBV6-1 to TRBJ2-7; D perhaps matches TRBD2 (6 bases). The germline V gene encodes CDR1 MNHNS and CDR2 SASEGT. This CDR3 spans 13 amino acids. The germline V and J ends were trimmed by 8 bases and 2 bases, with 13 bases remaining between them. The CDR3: CASSGGRTYEQYF. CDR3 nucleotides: TGTGCCAGCTCCGGGGGACGGACCTACGAGCAGTACTTC.

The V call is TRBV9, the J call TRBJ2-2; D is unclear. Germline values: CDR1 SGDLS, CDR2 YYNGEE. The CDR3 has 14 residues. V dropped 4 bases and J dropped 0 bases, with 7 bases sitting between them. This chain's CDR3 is CASSYPANTGELFF. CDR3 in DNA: TGTGCCAGCAGCTACCCGGCGAACACCGGGGAGCTGTTTTTT.